These 17 T cell receptor beta chains came from one sample sequenced in a study of blood T cell repertoires in COVID-19 (dated by TCRdb to about 2020). The method behind the library was the immunoSEQ multiplex PCR assay. TCRdb obtained this table from immuneACCESS and retained in-frame rearrangements with V and J assigned. These tables miss some clones; where compared with another copy, unresolved V genes account for less than half of the shortfall, and the remainder is unexplained. The sample yields some 250,000 clones; approximately 78% were counted once. The biggest ten clones account for approximately 3.2% of the sample. Input material: peripheral blood. The receptors come from a young woman with acute or convalescent COVID-19.

The chain combines TRBV4-1 with TRBJ2-5; maybe TRBD2 (5 bases). Deletions cut 0 bases from V and 5 bases from J, with 16 bases between. The CDR3 runs to 16 residues. The germline V gene encodes CDR1 MGHRA and CDR2 YSYEKL. The CDR3 nucleotides read TGCGCCAGCAGCCAAGATTATACCCAGCGGTGGGAGACCCAGTACTTC. Amino acids: CASSQDYTQRWETQYF.

This rearrangement joins TRBV6-2 or TRBV6-3 to TRBJ1-5; D may be TRBD1 (6 bases). CDR1 is MNHEY and CDR2 is SVGEGT in the germline V gene. The CDR3 loop spans 17 amino acids. V gave up 2 bases and J gave up 2 bases, with 16 bases separating them. Here the CDR3 reads CASSYRGGALGNQPQHF. CDR3 coding DNA: TGTGCCAGCAGTTACAGGGGGGGGGCGCTGGGCAATCAGCCCCAGCATTTT.

The V gene is TRBV2, the J gene TRBJ2-1; 12 bases line up with TRBD2. The length of the CDR3 is 15 residues. J gave up 5 bases and V 6 bases, and 5 bases lay outside the gene matches. Germline assignment: CDR1 SNHLY and CDR2 FYNNEI. The CDR3 DNA reads as TGTGCCAGCAGGACGACTAGCGGGGGAAACAATGAGCAGTTCTTC. Its translation is CASRTTSGGNNEQFF.

The CDR3 region has the DNA TGTGCCAGCAGGGAGGGACAGCGTAGCAATCAGCCCCAGCATTTT. Protein product: CASREGQRSNQPQHF. The chain combines TRBV6-5 with TRBJ1-5; 7 bases map to TRBD1. J lost 0 bases, V lost 6 bases, and 5 bases had no gene match. Germline V gene lookup returns CDR1 MNHEY and CDR2 SVGAGI. The CDR3 totals 15 residues.

The chain links TRBV10-3 to TRBJ1-3, with D unresolved. Per the germline V gene, CDR1 is ENHRY and CDR2 is SYGVKD. V shed 6 bases and J shed 0 bases, with 21 bases lying between them. The CDR3 has 18 amino acids. The DNA for the CDR3 is TGTGCCATCAGCGACCTGGGTAGCGTGGGCAGCTCTGGAAACACCATATATTTT. Amino acids: CAISDLGSVGSSGNTIYF.

The chain has TRBV30 and TRBJ1-1; D call uncertain. CDR1 and CDR2 (germline): GTSNPN, SVGIG (reference sequence). This CDR3 has 13 amino acids. With 2 bases removed from V and 3 bases from J, the gap between germline ends came to 10 bases. DNA for the CDR3: TGTGCCTGGAGTTTTCCCGGGGACACTGAAGCTTTCTTT. It is translated as CAWSFPGDTEAFF.

To note about this clone: Other DNA sequences within the sample encode an identical CDR3. This sequence joins TRBV7-2 and TRBJ2-3; D is unclear. CDR1 SGHTA and CDR2 FQGNSA come from the germline V gene. V lost 1 base and J lost 1, with 6 bases in between. The CDR3 is made up of 14 amino acids. The CDR3 coding sequence is TGTGCCAGCAGCTTAGTTCAGGGCACAGATACGCAGTATTTT. Its protein product is CASSLVQGTDTQYF.

This clone was seen more than once but under ten times. The chain's CDR3 is CASSPWTMNTGELFF. The CDR3 DNA reads as TGTGCCAGCTCACCTTGGACTATGAACACCGGGGAGCTGTTTTTT. The chain recombines TRBV18 with TRBJ2-2; D may be TRBD2 (6 bases). Trimming took 3 bases from V and 1 from J, leaving 9 bases between them. The CDR3 is 15 residues long. The germline V gene has CDR1 KGHSH and CDR2 LQKENI. The entire variable domain, with the rest obtained from reference TRBV18 and TRBJ2-2, is as follows: NAGVMQNPRHLVRRRGQEARLRCSPMKGHSHVYWYRQLPEEGLKFMVYLQKENIIDESGMPKERFSAEFPKEGPSILRIQQVVRGDSAAYFCASSPWTMNTGELFFGEGSRLTVL.

The J gene is TRBJ2-1, the V gene TRBV24-1; tentative D call: TRBD1 (5 bases). This CDR3 spans 15 amino acids. Trimming stripped 0 bases from V and 9 bases from J, with 14 bases between. Germline CDR1 is KGHDR and CDR2 is SFDVKD. CDR3 DNA: TGTGCCACCAGTGATTTGATCTTGGGGCGAGGTGAGCAGTTCTTC. Encoded protein: CATSDLILGRGEQFF.

This clone was seen only once. V is TRBV15 and J is TRBJ1-2; D not certain. The CDR3 sequence is 15 residues long. The germline V gene encodes CDR1 LNHNV and CDR2 YYDKDF (reference sequence). The V end lost 0 bases, the J end lost 4 bases, and 12 bases lay between the germline ends. CDR3 nucleotides: TGTGCCACCAGCAGAGATCAGGTCAAAATCTATGGCTACACCTTC. This gives the protein CATSRDQVKIYGYTF.

The rearrangement joins TRBV4-3 to TRBJ1-2; the match to TRBD1 covers 7 bases. Germline V gives CDR1 LGHNA, CDR2 YSLEER. Trimming cost V 4 bases and J 4 bases; bases outside gene matches: 12. This CDR3 spans 16 amino acids. The CDR3 DNA follows: TGCGCCAGCAGCCGAGGGGGAAGGGGGCGAGGCTATGGCTACACCTTC. Encoded protein: CASSRGGRGRGYGYTF.

V is TRBV24-1 and J is TRBJ2-1; tentative D call: TRBD1 (7 bases). Germline V CDR1 and CDR2: KGHDR, SFDVKD. The V end lost 4 bases, the J end lost 5 bases, and 17 bases lay between the germline ends. The CDR3 totals 16 residues. DNA of the CDR3: TGTGCCACCAGTGACCCGACTAGGGGGCAGGACAATGAGCAGTTCTTC. Translating it yields CATSDPTRGQDNEQFF.

The chain links TRBV3-1 (or the pseudogene TRBV3-2) to TRBJ2-1; maybe TRBD1 (5 bases). Germline lookup yields CDR1 LGHDT and CDR2 YNNKEL (reference sequence). V was shortened by 8 bases and J by 8 bases, with 13 bases between the two germline ends. This CDR3 region has 12 residues. CDR3 DNA sequence: TGTGCCAGCGTAGGGGCTCGGGATGAGCAGTTCTTC. The encoded protein is CASVGARDEQFF.

The chain has TRBV10-2 and TRBJ2-7, with D possibly being TRBD2 (5 bases). There are 14 residues in the CDR3. Trimming stripped 8 bases from V and 3 bases from J, with 17 bases between. Germline-derived CDR1 and CDR2 are WSHSY and SAAADI. CDR3 in DNA: TGCGCCAGCCTTTTTTCGCGGGCGCGCTACGAGCAGTACTTC. It encodes CASLFSRARYEQYF.

V and J are TRBV4-3 and TRBJ2-5; 11 nucleotides align to TRBD1. Germline V lookup: CDR1 LGHNA, CDR2 YSLEER. This CDR3 is 17 amino acids long. V dropped 2 bases and J dropped 5; count of bases not matched to a gene: 10. CDR3 residues: CASSQTGDRGTWETQYF. In DNA form, the CDR3 reads TGCGCCAGCAGCCAAACAGGGGACAGGGGGACCTGGGAGACCCAGTACTTC.

This clone was observed once. The gene calls are TRBV12-5 and TRBJ1-5; D possibly corresponds to TRBD1 (5 bases). Germline CDR1 reads LGHNT; CDR2 reads FRNRAP. Trimming removed 7 bases from V and 3 bases from J, with 19 bases in between. The CDR3 loop spans 16 amino acids. CDR3 in amino acids: CASAPRRRGSNQPQHF. CDR3 DNA: TGTGCTAGTGCCCCTAGACGCCGGGGGTCCAATCAGCCCCAGCATTTT.

The chain carries TRBV13 and TRBJ2-1; 8 bases agree with TRBD1. This CDR3 region has 17 residues. Germline V gene lookup returns CDR1 PRHDT and CDR2 FYEKMQ (reference sequence). Trimming cost V 4 bases and J 0 bases; bases outside gene matches: 8. The CDR3 here is CASSSRTGTSSYNEQFF. CDR3 coding DNA: TGTGCCAGCAGCTCCCGGACAGGGACAAGCTCCTACAATGAGCAGTTCTTC.